The source of this T cell receptor (beta chain) is a study of OX40 agonist ivuxolimab in advanced cancers. As for the study in general: The eligibility criteria allowed prior anti-PD-1, anti-PD-L1 or anti-CTLA-4 therapy, and around 38% had some.

Autoimmune disease history or systemic immunosuppression led to patient exclusion. Only in-frame clones appear in the TCRdb table, and some are missing; sequencing was by immunoSEQ multiplex PCR. The table lists around 140,000 clones, roughly 91% of them singletons. Broader study findings: It was also the case that some nonresponders had low normalized T-cell clonal expansion. The specificity for antigen of the expanded peripheral T cells was not determined.

After removal of 3 bases from V and 4 bases from J, the junction contained 13 bases not matched to a gene. The CDR3 is 18 amino acids. CDR1 is KGHSH and CDR2 is LQKENI in the germline V gene. Regarding this clone: Its antigen is unidentified.

The rearrangement joins TRBV18 to TRBJ1-3; TRBD1 aligns across 9 bases. The clonotype was recovered from an adult with an advanced solid tumor such as melanoma, head and neck, liver or kidney cancer. This specimen was CD4+ or CD8+ T cells sorted from blood, taken in a trial of the OX40 agonist ivuxolimab. Here the CDR3 DNA reads TGTGCCAGCTCACCTCGCGCTCCGGGACAGGGAGCCGGAAACACCATATATTTT. Translation gives CASSPRAPGQGAGNTIYF.